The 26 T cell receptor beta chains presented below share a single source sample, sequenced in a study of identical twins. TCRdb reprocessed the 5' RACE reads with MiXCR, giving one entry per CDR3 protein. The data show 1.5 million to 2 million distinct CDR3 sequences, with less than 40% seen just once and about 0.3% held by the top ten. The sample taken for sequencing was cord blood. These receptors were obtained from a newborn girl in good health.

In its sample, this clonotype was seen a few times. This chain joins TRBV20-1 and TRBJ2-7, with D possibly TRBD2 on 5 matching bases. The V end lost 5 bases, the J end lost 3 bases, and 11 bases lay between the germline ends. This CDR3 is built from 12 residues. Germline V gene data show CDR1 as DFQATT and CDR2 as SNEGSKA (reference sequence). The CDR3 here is CSAGITSYEQYF. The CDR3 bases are TGCAGTGCTGGTATTACTAGCTACGAGCAGTACTTC.

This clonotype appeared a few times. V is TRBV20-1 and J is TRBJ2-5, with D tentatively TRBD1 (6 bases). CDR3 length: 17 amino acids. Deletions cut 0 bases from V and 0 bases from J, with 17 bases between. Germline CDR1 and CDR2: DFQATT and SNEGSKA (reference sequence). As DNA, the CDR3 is TGCAGTGCTAGAGATCTTTTTGACAGGCGGTACCAAGAGACCCAGTACTTC. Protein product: CSARDLFDRRYQETQYF.

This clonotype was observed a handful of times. The CDR3 DNA follows: TGCAGTGCTAGAGATCCGGTAGCGGGAGTCTACGAGCAGTACTTC. This gives the protein CSARDPVAGVYEQYF. The gene calls are TRBV20-1 and TRBJ2-7, with 9 nucleotides matching TRBD2. The CDR3 length is 15 residues. CDR1 DFQATT and CDR2 SNEGSKA come from the germline V gene (reference sequence). The V segment lost 0 bases and the J segment 3 bases; nucleotides outside the gene matches: 6.

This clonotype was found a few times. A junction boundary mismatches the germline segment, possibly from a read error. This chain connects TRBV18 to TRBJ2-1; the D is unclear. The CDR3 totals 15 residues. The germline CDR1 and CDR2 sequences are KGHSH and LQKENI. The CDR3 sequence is CVSSPSQSSYNEQFF. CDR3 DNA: TGTGTCAGCTCACCTTCCCAGAGCTCCTACAATGAGCAGTTCTTC.

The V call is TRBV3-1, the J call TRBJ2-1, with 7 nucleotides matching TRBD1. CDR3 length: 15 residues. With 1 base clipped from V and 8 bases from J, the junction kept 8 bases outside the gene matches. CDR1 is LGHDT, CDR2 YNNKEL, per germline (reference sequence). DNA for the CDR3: TGTGCCAGCAGCCAAGTGCAGGGGGTTTCGGATGAGCAGTTCTTC. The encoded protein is CASSQVQGVSDEQFF.

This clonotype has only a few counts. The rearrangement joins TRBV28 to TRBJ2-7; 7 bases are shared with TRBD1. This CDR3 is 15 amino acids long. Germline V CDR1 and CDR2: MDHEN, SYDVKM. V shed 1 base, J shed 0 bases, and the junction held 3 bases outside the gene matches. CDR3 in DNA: TGTGCCAGCAGTTTATTCAGGACAGGCTCCTACGAGCAGTACTTC. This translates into CASSLFRTGSYEQYF.

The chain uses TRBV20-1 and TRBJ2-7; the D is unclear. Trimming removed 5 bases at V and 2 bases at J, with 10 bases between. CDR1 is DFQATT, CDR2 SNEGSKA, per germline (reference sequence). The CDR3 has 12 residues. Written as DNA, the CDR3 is TGCAGTGCTCCGGGTAAGGCCTACGAGCAGTACTTC. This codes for CSAPGKAYEQYF.

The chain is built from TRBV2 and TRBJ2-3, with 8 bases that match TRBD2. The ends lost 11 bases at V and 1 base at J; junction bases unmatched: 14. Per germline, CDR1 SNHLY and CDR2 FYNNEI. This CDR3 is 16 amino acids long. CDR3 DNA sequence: TGTGCCGGAAAGGGGCTAGCGGGCGTCCGCACAGATACGCAGTATTTT. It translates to CAGKGLAGVRTDTQYF.

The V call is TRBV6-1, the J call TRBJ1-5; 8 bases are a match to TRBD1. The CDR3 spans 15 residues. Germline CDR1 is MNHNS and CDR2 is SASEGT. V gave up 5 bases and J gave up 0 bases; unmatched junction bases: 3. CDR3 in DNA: TGTGCCAGCAGTCAACAGGGGGATAGCAATCAGCCCCAGCATTTT. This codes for CASSQQGDSNQPQHF.

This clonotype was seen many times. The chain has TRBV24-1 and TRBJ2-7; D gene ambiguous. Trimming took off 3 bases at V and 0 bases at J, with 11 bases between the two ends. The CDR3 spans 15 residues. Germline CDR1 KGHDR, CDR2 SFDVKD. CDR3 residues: CATSDPQPSSYEQYF. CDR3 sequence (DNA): TGTGCCACCAGTGATCCCCAGCCTAGCTCCTACGAGCAGTACTTC.

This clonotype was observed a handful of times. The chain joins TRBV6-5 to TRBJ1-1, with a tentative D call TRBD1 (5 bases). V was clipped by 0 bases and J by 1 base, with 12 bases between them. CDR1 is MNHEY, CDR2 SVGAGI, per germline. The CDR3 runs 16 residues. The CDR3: CASSYSRGSGNTEAFF. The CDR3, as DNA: TGTGCCAGCAGTTACTCCCGGGGCTCAGGGAACACTGAAGCTTTCTTT.

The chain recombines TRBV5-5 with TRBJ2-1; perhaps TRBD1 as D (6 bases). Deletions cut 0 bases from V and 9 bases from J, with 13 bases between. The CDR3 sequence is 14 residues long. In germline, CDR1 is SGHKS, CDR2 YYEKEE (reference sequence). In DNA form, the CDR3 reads TGTGCCAGCAGCTTGGTCCTAGTCAGGGGTGAGCAGTTCTTC. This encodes CASSLVLVRGEQFF.

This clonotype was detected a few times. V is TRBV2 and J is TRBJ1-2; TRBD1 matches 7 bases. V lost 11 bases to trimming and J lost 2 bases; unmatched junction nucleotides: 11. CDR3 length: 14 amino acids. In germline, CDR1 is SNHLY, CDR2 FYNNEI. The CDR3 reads CAGADRAVNYGYTF. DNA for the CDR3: TGTGCCGGAGCAGACAGGGCAGTCAACTATGGCTACACCTTC.

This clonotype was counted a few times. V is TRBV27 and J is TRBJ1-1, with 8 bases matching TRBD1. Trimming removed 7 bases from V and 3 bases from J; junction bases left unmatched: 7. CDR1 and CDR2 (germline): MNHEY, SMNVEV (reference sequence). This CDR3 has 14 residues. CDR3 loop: CASKVTGDHTEAFF. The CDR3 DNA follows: TGTGCCAGCAAGGTGACAGGGGATCACACTGAAGCTTTCTTT.

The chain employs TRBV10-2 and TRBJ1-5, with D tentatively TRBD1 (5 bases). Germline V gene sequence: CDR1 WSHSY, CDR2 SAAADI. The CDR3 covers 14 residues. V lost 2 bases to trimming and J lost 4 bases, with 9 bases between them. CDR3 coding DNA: TGCGCCAGCAGTGAGATCGGGGCGAATCAGCCCCAGCATTTT. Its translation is CASSEIGANQPQHF.

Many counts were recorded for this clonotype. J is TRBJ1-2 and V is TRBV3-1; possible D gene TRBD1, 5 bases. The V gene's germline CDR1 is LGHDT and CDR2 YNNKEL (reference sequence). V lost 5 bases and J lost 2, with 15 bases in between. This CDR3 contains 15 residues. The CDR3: CASSARTRLNYGYTF. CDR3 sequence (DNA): TGTGCCAGCAGCGCCCGGACAAGGCTAAACTATGGCTACACCTTC.

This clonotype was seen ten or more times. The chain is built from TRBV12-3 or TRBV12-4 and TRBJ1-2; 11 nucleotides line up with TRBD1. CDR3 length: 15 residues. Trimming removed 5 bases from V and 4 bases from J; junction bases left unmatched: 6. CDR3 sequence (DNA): TGTGCCAGCAGTCCCTCCGGGACAGGGGGCTATGGCTACACCTTC. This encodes CASSPSGTGGYGYTF.

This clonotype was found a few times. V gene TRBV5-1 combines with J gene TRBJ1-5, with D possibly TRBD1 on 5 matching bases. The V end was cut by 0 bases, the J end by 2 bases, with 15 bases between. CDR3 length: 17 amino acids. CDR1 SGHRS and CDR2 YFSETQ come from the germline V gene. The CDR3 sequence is CASSLEAQGAGNQPQHF. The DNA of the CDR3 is TGCGCCAGCAGCTTGGAGGCCCAGGGAGCAGGCAATCAGCCCCAGCATTTT.

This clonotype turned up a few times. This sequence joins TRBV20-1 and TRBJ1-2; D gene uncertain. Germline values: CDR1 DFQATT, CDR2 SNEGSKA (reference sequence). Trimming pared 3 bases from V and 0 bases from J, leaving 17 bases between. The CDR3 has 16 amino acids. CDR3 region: CSASLLKGSANYGYTF. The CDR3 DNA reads TGCAGTGCTAGTCTCCTTAAGGGAAGCGCTAACTATGGCTACACCTTC.

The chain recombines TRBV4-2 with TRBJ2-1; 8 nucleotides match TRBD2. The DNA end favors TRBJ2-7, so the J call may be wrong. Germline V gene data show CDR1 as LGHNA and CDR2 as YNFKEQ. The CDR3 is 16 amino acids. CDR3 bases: TGTGCCAGCAGCCAAGATCTGGGCGGGGGGTACAATGAGCAGTACTTC. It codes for CASSQDLGGGYNEQYF.

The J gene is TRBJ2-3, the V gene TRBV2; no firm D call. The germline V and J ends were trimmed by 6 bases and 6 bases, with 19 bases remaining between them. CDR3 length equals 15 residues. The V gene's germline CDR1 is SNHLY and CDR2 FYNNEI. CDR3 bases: TGTGCCAGCAGCCCGCTGGTGGGGATCTTCGATACGCAGTATTTT. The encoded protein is CASSPLVGIFDTQYF.

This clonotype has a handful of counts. The CDR3 sequence: CASSFVGLTNEKLFF. CDR3 bases: TGTGCCAGCAGTTTTGTTGGTCTAACTAATGAAAAACTGTTTTTT. The chain couples TRBV28 to TRBJ1-4; D uncertain. V lost 3 bases and J 1 base, leaving 9 bases between the germline ends. The CDR3 runs 15 residues. CDR1 is MDHEN, CDR2 SYDVKM, per germline.

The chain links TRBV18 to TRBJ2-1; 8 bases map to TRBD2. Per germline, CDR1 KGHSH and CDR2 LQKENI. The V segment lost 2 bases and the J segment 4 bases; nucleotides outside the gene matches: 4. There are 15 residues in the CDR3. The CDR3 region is CASSPELADYNEQFF. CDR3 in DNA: TGTGCCAGCTCACCAGAACTAGCGGATTACAATGAGCAGTTCTTC. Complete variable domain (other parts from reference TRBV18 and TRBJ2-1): NAGVMQNPRHLVRRRGQEARLRCSPMKGHSHVYWYRQLPEEGLKFMVYLQKENIIDESGMPKERFSAEFPKEGPSILRIQQVVRGDSAAYFCASSPELADYNEQFFGPGTRLTVL.

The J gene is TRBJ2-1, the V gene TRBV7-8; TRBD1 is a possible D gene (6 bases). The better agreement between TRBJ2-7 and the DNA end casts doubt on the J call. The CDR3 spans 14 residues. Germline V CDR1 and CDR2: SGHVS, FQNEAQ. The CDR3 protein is CASSLAGAMLVQYF. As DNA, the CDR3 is TGTGCCAGCAGCTTAGCGGGGGCCATGTTGGTGCAGTACTTC.

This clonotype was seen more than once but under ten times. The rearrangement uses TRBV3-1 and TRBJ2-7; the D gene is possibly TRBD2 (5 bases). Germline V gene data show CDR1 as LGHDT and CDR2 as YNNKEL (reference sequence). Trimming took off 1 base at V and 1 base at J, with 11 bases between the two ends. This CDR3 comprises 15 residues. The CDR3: CASSQGRLPSYEQYF. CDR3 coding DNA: TGTGCCAGCAGCCAAGGGCGACTACCTTCCTACGAGCAGTACTTC.

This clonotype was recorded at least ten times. The CDR3 loop reads CASSLSGTEVSYEQYF. The CDR3 nucleotides read TGCGCCAGCAGCTTGAGCGGGACAGAGGTATCCTACGAGCAGTACTTC. The chain combines TRBV5-1 with TRBJ2-7; D tentatively reads TRBD1 or TRBD2 (7 bases each). Deletions cut 1 base from V and 1 base from J, with 15 bases between. CDR3 length: 16 residues. The germline CDR1 and CDR2 sequences are SGHRS and YFSETQ.